This T cell receptor beta chain was obtained from a study of blood T cell repertoires in COVID-19. About this clone itself: Distinct nucleotide sequences in the sample also encode this CDR3.

J was trimmed by 1 base and V by 3 bases; bases with no gene match: 2. The CDR3 is made up of 15 amino acids. Looked up from germline, CDR1 is SGHTA and CDR2 is FQGNSA. Libraries were prepared by immunoSEQ multiplex PCR; TCRdb keeps only in-frame clonotypes and omits some of them. The repertoire holds under 55,000 clones, with roughly 83% as singletons. The specimen was peripheral blood. The TCR sequence derives from a human donor in a cohort sampled during active COVID-19. This chain links TRBV7-2 with TRBJ2-3; TRBD2 matches 9 bases. CDR3 bases: TGTGCCAGCAGCTTGGGCGGGGGGGGCACAGATACGCAGTATTTT. It encodes CASSLGGGGTDTQYF.